This TCR beta chain emerged from a study of T cells in localized non-small cell lung cancer. Study observations and caveats: Across samples, adjacent lung featured a median approximately 56 of the top 100 tumor clones. A higher density of T cells in blood coincided with extended overall survival. The greatest T cell clonality was found in uninvolved adjacent lung (higher than in tumor). As only one tumor region underwent sequencing, heterogeneity remains possible.

The method was immunoSEQ multiplex PCR; TCRdb's version includes in-frame clones alone and lacks a portion of them. This table has about 57,000 clones, 91% appearing once. The germline gives CDR1 MNHNS, CDR2 SASEGT. Between the trimmed V and J ends, which lost 0 bases and 3 bases, there was a span of 5 bases. CDR3 length: 14 residues. In the case of this clone: Its antigen remains unidentified.

The chain employs TRBV6-1 and TRBJ2-2; D is ambiguous. The sequence was obtained from a man aged 40-75 years with stage I lung adenocarcinoma. The sequencing used peripheral blood, collected before any cancer treatment. The CDR3 coding sequence is TGTGCCAGCAGTGAAGCAAAGGACACCGGGGAGCTGTTTTTT. Amino acid sequence: CASSEAKDTGELFF.